The text below deals with one TCR beta chain. What antigen it recognizes has not been identified. The DNA is omitted, as the CDR3 cannot be located on it reliably, and the CDR3 follows TCRdb's listing. Receptors were amplified or captured by the immunoSEQ multiplex PCR assay. As for the original processing: A statistical classification framework was built to diagnose cytomegalovirus status from the catalog of TCR beta chain sequences. TCRdb retrieved this table from immuneACCESS and kept in-frame rearrangements only. Not all clones are present; in checked studies, unresolved V genes account for under half, and no reason is known for the remainder. V and J calls plus clone size are reproduced from that table; the DNA served to infer D and trimming. The sample includes 100,000 to 150,000 clones, with around 88% observed a single time. About 1.8% of the sample comes from the top ten. The data derive from a study of cytomegalovirus exposure and HLA in healthy donors (dated by TCRdb to the late 2010s). With regard to the full study: A later analysis indicated that the roughly 120 validation repertoires were generated on the platform also employed for the 700 or so repertoires of the first cohort. The study was designed to test whether signatures of past pathogen exposure could be identified by cataloging public T cell receptors. In addition to the first cohort of roughly 700 subjects, a separate validation cohort of 100 to 150 different subjects was used. The study combined high-throughput TCR immunosequencing, statistical association of individual TCRs with disease status, and machine learning to predict cytomegalovirus infection status. Study-level results and caveats: While some public TCRs were present in many individuals, most TCR sequences turned up only very rarely across donors. A later analysis had no HLA typing for the validation cohort, so co-occurrence there was scored across all 130 or so repertoires. A total of 150 to 200 TCR beta chains were listed by the study as associated with cytomegalovirus. In vitro tests confirmed that three of the cytomegalovirus-associated TCR beta chains recognize cytomegalovirus antigens. According to the authors, the approach could potentially be generalized to other disease states and immunological phenotypes. A later analysis found that TCRs clustered in the first cohort also tended to co-occur in the roughly 120 validation repertoires, with approximately 95% of cluster scores above 0. The classifier was reported to diagnose cytomegalovirus status with high specificity and sensitivity in both the original and validation cohorts.

According to the germline V gene, CDR1 reads MDHEN and CDR2 reads SYDVKM. The CDR3 numbers 14 residues from cysteine through phenylalanine. The donors were included in the validation cohort of roughly 120 subjects, a group kept apart from the roughly 700-subject first cohort. The origin of this receptor is a man aged 18-30 years in good health and CMV-seronegative. The chain couples TRBV28 to TRBJ1-1; the D call TRBD1 from the table was never checked on the DNA. The sequenced material came from PBMCs. CDR3 reads: CASSFFGQGAEAFF.